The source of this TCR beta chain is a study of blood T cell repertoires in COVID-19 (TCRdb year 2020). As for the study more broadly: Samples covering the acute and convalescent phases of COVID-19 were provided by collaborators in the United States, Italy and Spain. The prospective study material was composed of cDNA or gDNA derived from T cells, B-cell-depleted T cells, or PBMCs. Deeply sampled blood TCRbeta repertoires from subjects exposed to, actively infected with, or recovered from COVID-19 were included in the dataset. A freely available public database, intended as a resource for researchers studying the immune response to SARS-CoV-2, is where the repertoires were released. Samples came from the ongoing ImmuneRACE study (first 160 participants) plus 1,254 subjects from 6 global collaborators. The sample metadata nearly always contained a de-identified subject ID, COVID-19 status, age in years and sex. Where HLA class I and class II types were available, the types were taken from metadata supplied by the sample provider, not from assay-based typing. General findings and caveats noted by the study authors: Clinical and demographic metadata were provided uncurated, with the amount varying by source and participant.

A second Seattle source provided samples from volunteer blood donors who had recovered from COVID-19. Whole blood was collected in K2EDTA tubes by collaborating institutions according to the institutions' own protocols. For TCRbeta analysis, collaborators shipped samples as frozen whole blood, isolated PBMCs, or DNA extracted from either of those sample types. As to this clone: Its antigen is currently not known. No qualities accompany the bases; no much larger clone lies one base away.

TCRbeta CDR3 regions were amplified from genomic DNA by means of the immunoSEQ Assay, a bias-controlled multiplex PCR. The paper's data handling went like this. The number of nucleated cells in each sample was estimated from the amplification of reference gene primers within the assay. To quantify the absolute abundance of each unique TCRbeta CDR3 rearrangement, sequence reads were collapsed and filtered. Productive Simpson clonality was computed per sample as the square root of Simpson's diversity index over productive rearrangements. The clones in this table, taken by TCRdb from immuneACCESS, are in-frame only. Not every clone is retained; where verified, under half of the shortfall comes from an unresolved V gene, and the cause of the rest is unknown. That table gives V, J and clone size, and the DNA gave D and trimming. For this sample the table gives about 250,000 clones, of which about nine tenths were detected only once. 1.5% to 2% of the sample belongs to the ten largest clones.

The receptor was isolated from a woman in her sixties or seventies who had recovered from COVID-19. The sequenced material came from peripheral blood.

The DNA reads as follows: TGTGCCAGCAGCCCATTGCGCCGGCGACTAGCGGGGAGGCCCGGGGGGGAGACCCAGTACTTC. Its amino acids are CASSPLRRRLAGRPGGETQYF. This chain is built from TRBV7-3 and TRBJ2-5, and 11 bases in between align with TRBD2. Relative to germline, V is missing 5 bases and J is missing 5 bases, with 25 bases of the junction outside any gene match. According to the germline V gene, CDR1 reads SGHTA and CDR2 reads FQGTGA. CDR3 length: 21 amino acids, cysteine to phenylalanine. Solely the CDR3 DNA is kept, with 63 bases framed from the first base.